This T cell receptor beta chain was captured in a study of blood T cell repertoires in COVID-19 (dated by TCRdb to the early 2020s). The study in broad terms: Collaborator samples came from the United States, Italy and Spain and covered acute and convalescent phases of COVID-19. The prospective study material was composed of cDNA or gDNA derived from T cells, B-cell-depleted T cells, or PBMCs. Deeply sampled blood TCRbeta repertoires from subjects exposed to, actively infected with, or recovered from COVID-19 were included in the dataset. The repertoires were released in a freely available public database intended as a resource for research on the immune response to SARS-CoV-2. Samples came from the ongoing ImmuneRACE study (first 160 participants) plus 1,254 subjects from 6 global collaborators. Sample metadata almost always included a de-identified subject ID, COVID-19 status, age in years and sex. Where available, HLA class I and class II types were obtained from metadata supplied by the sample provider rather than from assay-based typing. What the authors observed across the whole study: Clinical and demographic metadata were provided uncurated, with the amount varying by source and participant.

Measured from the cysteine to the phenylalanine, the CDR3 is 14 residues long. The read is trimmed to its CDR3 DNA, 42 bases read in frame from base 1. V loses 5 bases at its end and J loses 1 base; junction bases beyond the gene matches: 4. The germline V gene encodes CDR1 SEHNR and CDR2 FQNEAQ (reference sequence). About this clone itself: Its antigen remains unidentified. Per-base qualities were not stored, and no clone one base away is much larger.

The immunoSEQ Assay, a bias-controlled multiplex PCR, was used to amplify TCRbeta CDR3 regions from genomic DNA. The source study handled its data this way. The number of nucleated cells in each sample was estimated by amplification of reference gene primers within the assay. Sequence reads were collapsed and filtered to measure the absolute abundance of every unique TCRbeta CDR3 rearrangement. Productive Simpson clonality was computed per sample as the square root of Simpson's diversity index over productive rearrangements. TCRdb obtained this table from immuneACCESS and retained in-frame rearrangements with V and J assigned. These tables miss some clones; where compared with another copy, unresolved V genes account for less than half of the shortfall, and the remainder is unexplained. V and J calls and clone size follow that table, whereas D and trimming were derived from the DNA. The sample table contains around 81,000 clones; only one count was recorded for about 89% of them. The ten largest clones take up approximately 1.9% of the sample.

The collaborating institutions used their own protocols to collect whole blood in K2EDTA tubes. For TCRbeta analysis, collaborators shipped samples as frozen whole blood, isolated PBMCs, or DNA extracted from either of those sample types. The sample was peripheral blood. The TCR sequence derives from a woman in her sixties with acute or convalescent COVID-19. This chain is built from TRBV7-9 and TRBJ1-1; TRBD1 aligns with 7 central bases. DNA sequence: TGTGCCAGCAGCGGAAGGACAGGGAACACTGAAGCTTTCTTT. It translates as CASSGRTGNTEAFF.